This T cell receptor beta chain was recorded in a study of blood T cell repertoires in COVID-19. Study background: The samples span acute and convalescent COVID-19 from the United States, Italy and Spain. T cells, B-cell-depleted T cells, or PBMCs supplied cDNA or gDNA.

Germline loops: CDR1 GTSNPN, CDR2 SVGIG (reference sequence). J gave up 8 bases and V 0 bases, and 16 bases lay outside the gene matches. The CDR3 consists of 18 residues. Measured with immunoSEQ multiplex PCR; TCRdb has only the in-frame clones, and not every one. Among approximately 190,000 clones listed, over 75% were seen once. The chain joins TRBV30 to TRBJ1-6; 7 nucleotides match TRBD1. The receptor was isolated from a woman between 40 and 55 years old who had recovered from COVID-19. The specimen sequenced was peripheral blood. The CDR3 bases are TGTGCCTGGAGTGTATTCCTCCTCAGGGGGACCAGGGATTCACCCCTCCACTTT. This encodes CAWSVFLLRGTRDSPLHF. Supplemented by reference TRBV30 and TRBJ1-6, the full variable domain reads SQTIHQWPATLVQPVGSPLSLECTVEGTSNPNLYWYRQAAGRGLQLLFYSVGIGQISSEVPQNLSASRPQDRQFILSSKKLLLSDSGFYLCAWSVFLLRGTRDSPLHFGNGTRLTVT.